The 4 T cell receptor beta chains listed next were all sequenced from one sample in a study of T cell changes during pregnancy in multiple sclerosis. TCRdb's copy holds only in-frame clones and misses some; the assay was immunoSEQ multiplex PCR. Here the sample spans under 70,000 clones, roughly nine tenths being singletons. The sample here was CD4+ T cells from peripheral blood mononuclear cells, taken in the first trimester of pregnancy. The origin of the receptors is a female donor with multiple sclerosis, enrolled in a pregnancy study.

CDR3 residues: CASSVGGSGVSTDTQYF. CDR3 DNA: TGTGCCAGCAGCGTAGGGGGTAGCGGGGTTAGCACAGATACGCAGTATTTT. The V gene is TRBV9, the J gene TRBJ2-3; 8 nucleotides line up with TRBD2. Germline V CDR1 and CDR2: SGDLS, YYNGEE. V lost 0 bases, J lost 0 bases, and 6 bases stayed unmatched. This CDR3 is 17 amino acids long.

The chain is built from TRBV30 and TRBJ1-1; D ambiguous. This CDR3 has 12 amino acids. Deletions cut 3 bases from V and 1 base from J, with 6 bases between. Germline V lookup: CDR1 GTSNPN, CDR2 SVGIG (reference sequence). The CDR3 loop reads CAWRRENTEAFF. The CDR3 coding sequence is TGTGCCTGGAGGAGGGAGAACACTGAAGCTTTCTTT.

The V call is TRBV5-1, the J call TRBJ1-6, with 7 bases that match TRBD1. V lost 2 bases to trimming and J lost 9 bases; unmatched junction nucleotides: 11. Germline CDR1 SGHRS, CDR2 YFSETQ. The CDR3 has 16 amino acids. The CDR3 is CASSLKQGLGVSPLHF. For the CDR3, the DNA is TGCGCCAGCAGCTTAAAACAGGGGTTGGGGGTTTCACCCCTCCACTTT.

This chain links TRBV6-1 with TRBJ1-2; D is perhaps TRBD1 (5 bases). Germline CDR1 MNHNS, CDR2 SASEGT. The V end lost 8 bases, the J end lost 2 bases, and 9 bases lay between the germline ends. The CDR3 consists of 12 residues. CDR3 DNA: TGTGCCAGCGGGACTCACAACTATGGCTACACCTTC. Its protein product is CASGTHNYGYTF.